The 8 T cell receptor beta chains in this list originate from one sample, sequenced in a study of blood T cell repertoires in COVID-19. Assay: immunoSEQ multiplex PCR; the TCRdb copy retains only in-frame clones and omits some. The profile shows 200,000 to 250,000 clones, 90% of them singletons. Sequencing was done on a sample of PBMCs or T cells enriched from blood (not recorded which). These TCRs come from a man younger than 40 who had recovered from COVID-19.

The chain recombines TRBV4-1 with TRBJ1-2; no firm D call. Germline loops: CDR1 MGHRA, CDR2 YSYEKL. The CDR3 sequence is 13 residues long. V shed 4 bases and J shed 8 bases, with 14 bases lying between them. CDR3 coding DNA: TGCGCCAGCAGCCGATTAGTATCCGAAGGCTACACCTTC. Translation gives CASSRLVSEGYTF.

The chain has TRBV19 and TRBJ2-2; 14 bases are shared with TRBD2. The CDR3 extends over 17 amino acids. Trimming at V came to 5 bases and at J to 5 bases, leaving 7 bases not matched to a gene. The germline V gene has CDR1 LNHDA and CDR2 SQIVND (reference sequence). The CDR3 loop is CASSRGTSGSGTGELFF. CDR3 bases: TGTGCCAGTAGTCGCGGGACTAGCGGGAGCGGGACCGGGGAGCTGTTTTTT.

The V gene is TRBV10-1, the J gene TRBJ2-2; perhaps TRBD2 as D (5 bases). The CDR3 has 16 residues. CDR1 and CDR2 from the germline V gene are WNHNN and SYGVQD (reference sequence). The germline V and J ends were trimmed by 0 bases and 6 bases, with 14 bases remaining between them. This chain's CDR3 is CASSESIGIEAGELFF. CDR3 nucleotide sequence: TGCGCCAGCAGTGAGTCGATCGGGATAGAGGCCGGGGAGCTGTTTTTT.

The J gene is TRBJ2-1, the V gene TRBV27; TRBD1 agrees at 11 bases. V lost 6 bases to trimming and J lost 7 bases; unmatched junction nucleotides: 11. This CDR3 spans 16 amino acids. Germline V gene data show CDR1 as MNHEY and CDR2 as SMNVEV (reference sequence). CDR3 DNA: TGTGCCAGCAGGTTCGTGGGGACAGGGGGACCTAATGAGCAGTTCTTC. This codes for CASRFVGTGGPNEQFF.

The rearrangement links TRBV5-1 to TRBJ1-1, with D perhaps TRBD1 (5 bases). The CDR3 is 11 amino acids. CDR1 is SGHRS and CDR2 is YFSETQ in the germline V gene. V dropped 5 bases and J dropped 5 bases, with 7 bases sitting between them. The CDR3 loop is CASSGATEAFF. For the CDR3, the DNA is TGCGCCAGCAGTGGGGCAACTGAAGCTTTCTTT.

The chain employs TRBV5-8 and TRBJ1-5, with D tentatively TRBD1 (6 bases). Germline V lookup: CDR1 SGHTS, CDR2 YDEGEE. V lost 0 bases to trimming and J lost 0 bases, with 13 bases between them. The CDR3 runs to 17 residues. The CDR3 reads CASSLATRTDSNQPQHF. As DNA, the CDR3 is TGTGCCAGCAGCTTGGCCACAAGGACAGATAGCAATCAGCCCCAGCATTTT.

The rearrangement uses TRBV9 and TRBJ2-2, with 13 nucleotides matching TRBD2. Germline trimming cut 10 bases from V and 2 bases from J; bases unmatched to any gene: 14. This CDR3 spans 18 amino acids. CDR1 and CDR2 from the germline V gene are SGDLS and YYNGEE. DNA of the CDR3: TGTGCCCCTCCCATGATGGGACTAGCGGGGAGAAACACCGGGGAGCTGTTTTTT. Translated, it gives CAPPMMGLAGRNTGELFF.

The J gene is TRBJ1-2, the V gene TRBV7-2, with D perhaps matching TRBD1 (5 bases). The length of the CDR3 is 14 residues. The V end was cut by 4 bases, the J end by 4 bases, with 13 bases between. The germline CDR1 and CDR2 sequences are SGHTA and FQGNSA. CDR3 sequence reads: CASSSPQGIYGYTF. Here the CDR3 DNA reads TGTGCCAGCAGCTCGCCGCAGGGTATCTATGGCTACACCTTC.